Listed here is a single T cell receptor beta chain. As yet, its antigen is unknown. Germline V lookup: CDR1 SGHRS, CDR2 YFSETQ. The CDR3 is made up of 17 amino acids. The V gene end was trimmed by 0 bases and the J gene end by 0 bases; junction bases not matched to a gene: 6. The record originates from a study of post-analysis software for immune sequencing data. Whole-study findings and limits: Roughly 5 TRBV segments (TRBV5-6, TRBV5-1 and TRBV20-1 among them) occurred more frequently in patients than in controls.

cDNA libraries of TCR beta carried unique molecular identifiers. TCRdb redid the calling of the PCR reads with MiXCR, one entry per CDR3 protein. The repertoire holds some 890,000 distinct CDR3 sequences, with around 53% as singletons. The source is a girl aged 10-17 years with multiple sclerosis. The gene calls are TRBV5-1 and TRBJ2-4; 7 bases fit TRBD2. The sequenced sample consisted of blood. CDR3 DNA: TGCGCCAGCAGCTTGGGTGCTAGCGGATTAGCCAAAAACATTCAGTACTTC. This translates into CASSLGASGLAKNIQYF.